This passage covers 25 T cell receptor beta chains from one sample sequenced in a study of post-analysis software for immune sequencing data. Overall study findings and caveats: Patients used five TRBV segments, including TRBV5-6, TRBV5-1 and TRBV20-1, more often than controls.

Included in the TCR beta cDNA libraries were unique molecular identifiers. In TCRdb, the PCR reads were re-called with MiXCR into one record per CDR3 protein. The sample lists 400,000 to 500,000 distinct CDR3 sequences, less than 40% occurring once. These receptors have no known antigen. Sequences were obtained from blood. Receptor source: a girl aged 2-15 years with multiple sclerosis.

This clonotype was found a few times. V usage is TRBV24-1 and J usage is TRBJ2-7; 8 positions agree with TRBD2. V trimming: 5 bases; J trimming: 4 bases; junction bases outside the gene matches: 6. The CDR3 is made up of 14 amino acids. Germline loops: CDR1 KGHDR, CDR2 SFDVKD. The CDR3: CATSAPGLGYEQYF. The CDR3 DNA follows: TGTGCCACCAGTGCTCCGGGACTAGGGTACGAGCAGTACTTC.

The V gene is TRBV7-2, the J gene TRBJ1-1; D is possibly TRBD1 (5 bases). The V end was cut by 3 bases, the J end by 0 bases, with 11 bases between. The germline V gene encodes CDR1 SGHTA and CDR2 FQGNSA. The CDR3 runs 15 residues. CDR3 nucleotide sequence: TGTGCCAGCAGCTTTGCTGGGACCTTGAACACTGAAGCTTTCTTT. Protein product: CASSFAGTLNTEAFF.

This clonotype came up a few times. The rearrangement uses TRBV11-2 and TRBJ2-7; 7 bases line up with TRBD1. The CDR3 is made up of 18 amino acids. The V gene's germline CDR1 is SGHAT and CDR2 FQNNGV. V was clipped by 3 bases and J by 1 base; unmatched bases: 15. The CDR3 reads CASSFGRGGSLTSYEQYF. The DNA for the CDR3 is TGTGCCAGCAGCTTCGGCCGAGGGGGCAGTCTGACTTCCTACGAGCAGTACTTC.

V gene TRBV18 combines with J gene TRBJ2-1; 12 bases match TRBD1. V lost 6 bases, J lost 8 bases, and 14 bases stayed unmatched. The CDR3 length is 17 residues. Germline V gene lookup returns CDR1 KGHSH and CDR2 LQKENI. The CDR3 bases are TGTGCCAGCTCCCGGGACAGGGGGCAGAAAGGGAAAGATGAGCAGTTCTTC. Translating it yields CASSRDRGQKGKDEQFF.

This clonotype was picked up a small number of times. V usage is TRBV7-8 and J usage is TRBJ2-3; D gene uncertain. V was pared by 1 base and J by 3 bases, with 17 bases between. This CDR3 has 17 residues. From germline, CDR1 is SGHVS and CDR2 FQNEAQ. CDR3 DNA sequence: TGTGCCAGCAGCTTAGTTGATTTGCCGAAGGCGACAGATACGCAGTATTTT. Protein: CASSLVDLPKATDTQYF.

This clonotype is a singleton in its sample. The chain is built from TRBV7-3 and TRBJ2-3; D is unresolved. V was shortened by 8 bases and J by 0 bases, with 9 bases between the two germline ends. This CDR3 contains 13 residues. Germline assignment: CDR1 SGHTA and CDR2 FQGTGA. CDR3 nucleotides: TGTGCCAGCGCCGATCTTAGCACAGATACGCAGTATTTT. This encodes CASADLSTDTQYF.

The table lists this clonotype with a count of one. The CDR3 loop reads CSARPGQGAARSSYNEQYF. As DNA, the CDR3 is TGCAGTGCTAGACCGGGACAGGGGGCGGCGCGCAGCTCCTACAATGAGCAGTACTTC. The V gene is TRBV20-1, the J gene TRBJ2-5; 12 bases agree with TRBD1. Unmatched junction bases numbered 24, after V lost 2 bases and J lost 11 bases. CDR1 and CDR2 (germline): DFQATT, SNEGSKA (reference sequence). This CDR3 spans 19 amino acids.

The rearrangement uses TRBV27 and TRBJ2-1, with TRBD2 identical over 9 bases. The J segment lost 4 bases and the V segment lost 6 bases, leaving 4 bases of the junction unmatched. The germline V gene encodes CDR1 MNHEY and CDR2 SMNVEV (reference sequence). The CDR3 sequence is 14 residues long. The CDR3 loop is CASSSSGRYNEQFF. The CDR3 DNA reads as TGTGCCAGCAGCTCCAGCGGGAGGTACAATGAGCAGTTCTTC.

This chain joins TRBV4-3 and TRBJ1-2; 9 bases fit TRBD1. Germline V gene data show CDR1 as LGHNA and CDR2 as YSLEER. Trimming removed 4 bases from V and 0 bases from J; junction bases left unmatched: 15. The CDR3 has 19 residues. This chain's CDR3 is CASSLYPGTGLGSNYGYTF. As DNA, the CDR3 is TGCGCCAGCAGCCTTTATCCGGGGACAGGGTTGGGATCTAACTATGGCTACACCTTC.

Only a few counts were recorded for this clonotype. This chain uses TRBV7-3 with TRBJ2-1; TRBD2 might be the D (5 bases). The CDR3 runs to 13 residues. Trimming removed 3 bases from V and 9 bases from J, with 12 bases in between. CDR1 is SGHTA, CDR2 FQGTGA, per germline. CDR3 sequence reads: CASSFRPGVEQFF. CDR3 in DNA: TGTGCCAGCAGCTTTCGTCCCGGGGTTGAGCAGTTCTTC.

This clonotype has more than one count but fewer than ten. J is TRBJ2-4 and V is TRBV20-1; the D gene is possibly TRBD1 (6 bases). V lost 2 bases and J lost 3, with 11 bases in between. The CDR3 extends over 14 amino acids. Looked up from germline, CDR1 is DFQATT and CDR2 is SNEGSKA (reference sequence). CDR3 sequence reads: CSARQGMGKNIQYF. CDR3 bases: TGCAGTGCTAGACAGGGGATGGGCAAAAACATTCAGTACTTC.

The gene calls are TRBV5-1 and TRBJ2-5; D possibly corresponds to TRBD2 (6 bases). Per germline, CDR1 SGHRS and CDR2 YFSETQ. The V end was cut by 5 bases, the J end by 2 bases, with 13 bases between. The CDR3 covers 14 residues. The CDR3 loop is CASRPRGGQETQYF. The CDR3 nucleotides read TGCGCCAGCAGACCTCGTGGAGGGCAAGAGACCCAGTACTTC.

The J gene is TRBJ1-2, the V gene TRBV12-3 or TRBV12-4, with D tentatively TRBD1 (6 bases). V dropped 3 bases and J dropped 8 bases, with 19 bases sitting between them. The CDR3 runs 15 residues. The CDR3 nucleotides read TGTGCCAGCAGTTTCGGGTTTCGGGGGGCTGCAGGCTACACCTTC. It yields the protein CASSFGFRGAAGYTF.

The rearrangement joins TRBV20-1 to TRBJ2-2, with TRBD2 identical over 10 bases. CDR1 and CDR2 (germline): DFQATT, SNEGSKA (reference sequence). CDR3 length: 14 amino acids. V trimming: 6 bases; J trimming: 5 bases; junction bases outside the gene matches: 6. The CDR3 sequence: CSAAAGGHTGELFF. CDR3 nucleotide sequence: TGCAGTGCCGCAGCGGGGGGGCATACCGGGGAGCTGTTTTTT.

The V gene is TRBV20-1, the J gene TRBJ1-1; a weak D match, TRBD1 (5 bases). The V gene lost 5 bases and the J gene lost 6 bases, with 10 bases spanning the gap. Germline V gene lookup returns CDR1 DFQATT and CDR2 SNEGSKA (reference sequence). This CDR3 has 11 residues. CDR3 nucleotides: TGCAGTGCTTATCAGGGAGCTGAAGCTTTCTTT. Residues: CSAYQGAEAFF.

Only a few counts were recorded for this clonotype. The chain joins TRBV9 to TRBJ1-1, with 7 nucleotides matching TRBD1. CDR1 is SGDLS and CDR2 is YYNGEE in the germline V gene. The CDR3 consists of 14 residues. After removal of 0 bases from V and 6 bases from J, the junction contained 5 bases not matched to a gene. The CDR3 DNA is TGTGCCAGCAGCGTAGGTGACAGGGACTCTGAAGCTTTCTTT. It encodes CASSVGDRDSEAFF.

The chain couples TRBV20-1 to TRBJ1-6; a possible D gene is TRBD1 (6 bases). V lost 0 bases and J 6 bases, leaving 18 bases between the germline ends. CDR1 and CDR2 (germline): DFQATT, SNEGSKA (reference sequence). This CDR3 spans 17 amino acids. CDR3 in amino acids: CSARDWNRVNRNSPLHF. The CDR3 nucleotides read TGCAGTGCTAGAGATTGGAACAGGGTAAATCGTAATTCACCCCTCCACTTT.

This chain connects TRBV5-5 to TRBJ1-4; D is unresolved. Germline values: CDR1 SGHKS, CDR2 YYEKEE (reference sequence). Trimming shortened V by 0 bases and J by 7 bases, and 22 bases separated the two germline ends. CDR3 length equals 18 residues. The CDR3 loop is CASSLEPRSAEWSEKLFF. CDR3 bases: TGTGCCAGCAGCTTGGAACCCAGGAGCGCGGAATGGAGTGAAAAACTGTTTTTT.

This clonotype was counted between two and nine times. The chain joins TRBV7-2 to TRBJ1-6, with D possibly being TRBD1 (5 bases). The V end lost 11 bases, the J end lost 7 bases, and 12 bases lay between the germline ends. This CDR3 contains 12 residues. Germline loops: CDR1 SGHTA, CDR2 FQGNSA. The CDR3 DNA follows: TGTGCCTCAGGGCAGCTAAATTCACCCCTCCACTTT. Translated: CASGQLNSPLHF. The complete variable domain, with remaining parts taken from reference TRBV7-2 and TRBJ1-6, reads GAGVSQSPSNKVTEKGKDVELRCDPISGHTALYWYRQSLGQGLEFLIYFQGNSAPDKSGLPSDRFSAERTGGSVSTLTIQRTQQEDSAVYLCASGQLNSPLHFGNGTRLTVT.

The J gene is TRBJ2-1, the V gene TRBV20-1; D unresolved. Germline CDR1 reads DFQATT; CDR2 reads SNEGSKA (reference sequence). The V end was cut by 3 bases, the J end by 0 bases, with 9 bases between. The CDR3 is 14 residues long. The CDR3 loop reads CSASEQSSYNEQFF. The CDR3 nucleotides read TGCAGTGCTAGTGAACAGAGCTCCTACAATGAGCAGTTCTTC.

This chain connects TRBV20-1 to TRBJ2-3; 8 bases are a match to TRBD2. This CDR3 spans 15 amino acids. The germline V gene encodes CDR1 DFQATT and CDR2 SNEGSKA (reference sequence). Unmatched junction bases numbered 3, after V lost 1 base and J lost 0 bases. The CDR3 DNA reads as TGCAGTGCTAGAGGCCGGGGGGGGAGCACAGATACGCAGTATTTT. Encoded protein: CSARGRGGSTDTQYF.

This chain links TRBV20-1 with TRBJ2-1; the D is unclear. From germline, CDR1 is DFQATT and CDR2 SNEGSKA (reference sequence). The CDR3 runs to 13 residues. V lost 3 bases to trimming and J lost 4 bases, with 10 bases between them. The chain's CDR3 is CSASRPGYNEQFF. The CDR3 coding sequence is TGCAGTGCTAGCCGTCCAGGATACAATGAGCAGTTCTTC.

The J gene is TRBJ2-7, the V gene TRBV6-1; 12 nucleotides agree with TRBD2. Germline trimming cut 5 bases from V and 6 bases from J; bases unmatched to any gene: 20. The length of the CDR3 is 19 residues. Germline assignment: CDR1 MNHNS and CDR2 SASEGT. DNA for the CDR3: TGTGCCAGCAGTCCCGGACTAGCGGGATCACTCCTGGTCCTAGGCGAGCAGTACTTC. Translated: CASSPGLAGSLLVLGEQYF.

This clonotype was seen repeatedly, ten times or more. The chain combines TRBV5-1 with TRBJ2-7; 8 nucleotides agree with TRBD1. CDR3 length: 15 amino acids. After removal of 0 bases from V and 3 bases from J, the junction contained 5 bases not matched to a gene. In germline, CDR1 is SGHRS, CDR2 YFSETQ. Here the CDR3 reads CASSLAGTGLYEQYF. The CDR3 region has the DNA TGCGCCAGCAGCTTGGCGGGGACAGGTCTCTACGAGCAGTACTTC.

J is TRBJ1-1 and V is TRBV7-3; tentative D call: TRBD1 (6 bases). Trimming removed 4 bases at V and 3 bases at J, with 12 bases between. The CDR3 extends over 14 amino acids. Germline CDR1 is SGHTA and CDR2 is FQGTGA. CDR3: CASSSGVGYTEAFF. DNA for the CDR3: TGTGCCAGCAGCTCAGGGGTCGGGTACACTGAAGCTTTCTTT.